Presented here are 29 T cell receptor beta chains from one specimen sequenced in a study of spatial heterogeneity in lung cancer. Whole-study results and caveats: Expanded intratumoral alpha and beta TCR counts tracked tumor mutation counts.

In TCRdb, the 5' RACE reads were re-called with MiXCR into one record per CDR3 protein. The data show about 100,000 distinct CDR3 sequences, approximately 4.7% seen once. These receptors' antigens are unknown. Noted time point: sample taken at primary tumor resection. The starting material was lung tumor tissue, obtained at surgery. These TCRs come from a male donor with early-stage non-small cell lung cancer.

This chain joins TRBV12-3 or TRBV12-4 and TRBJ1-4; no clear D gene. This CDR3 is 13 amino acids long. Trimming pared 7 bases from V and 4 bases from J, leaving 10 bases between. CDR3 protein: CASKNSNNEKLFF. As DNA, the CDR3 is TGTGCCAGCAAGAACAGCAATAATGAAAAACTGTTTTTT.

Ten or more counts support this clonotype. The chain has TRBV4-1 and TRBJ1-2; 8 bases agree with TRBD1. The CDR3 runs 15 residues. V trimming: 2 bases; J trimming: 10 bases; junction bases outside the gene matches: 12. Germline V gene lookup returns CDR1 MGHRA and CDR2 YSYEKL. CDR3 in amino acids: CASSQWAGQGTLYTF. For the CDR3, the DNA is TGCGCCAGCAGCCAATGGGCAGGACAGGGCACTCTCTACACCTTC.

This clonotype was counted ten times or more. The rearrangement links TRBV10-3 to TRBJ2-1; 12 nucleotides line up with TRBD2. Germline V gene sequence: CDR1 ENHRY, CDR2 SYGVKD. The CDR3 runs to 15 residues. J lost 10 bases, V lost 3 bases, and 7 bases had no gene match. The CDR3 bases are TGTGCCATCAGTGACTCGACTAGCGGGAGCTGGGAGCAGTTCTTC. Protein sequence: CAISDSTSGSWEQFF.

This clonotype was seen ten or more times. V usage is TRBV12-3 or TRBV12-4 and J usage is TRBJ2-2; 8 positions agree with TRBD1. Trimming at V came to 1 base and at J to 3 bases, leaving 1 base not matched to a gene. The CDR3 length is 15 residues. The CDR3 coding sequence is TGTGCCAGCAGTTTAGGACAGGGGTACACCGGGGAGCTGTTTTTT. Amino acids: CASSLGQGYTGELFF.

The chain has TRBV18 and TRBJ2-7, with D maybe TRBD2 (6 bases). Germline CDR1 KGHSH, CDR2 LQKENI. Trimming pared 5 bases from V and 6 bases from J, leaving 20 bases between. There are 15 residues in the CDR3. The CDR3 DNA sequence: TGTGCCAGCTCAAATGATAGGGGAGGTTGGAGCGAGCAGTACGTC. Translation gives CASSNDRGGWSEQYV.

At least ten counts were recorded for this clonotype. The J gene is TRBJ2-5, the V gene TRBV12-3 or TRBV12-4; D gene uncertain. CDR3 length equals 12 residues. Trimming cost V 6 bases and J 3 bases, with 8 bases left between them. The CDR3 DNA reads TGTGCCAGCAGCCCTACGAAAGAGACCCAGTACTTC. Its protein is CASSPTKETQYF.

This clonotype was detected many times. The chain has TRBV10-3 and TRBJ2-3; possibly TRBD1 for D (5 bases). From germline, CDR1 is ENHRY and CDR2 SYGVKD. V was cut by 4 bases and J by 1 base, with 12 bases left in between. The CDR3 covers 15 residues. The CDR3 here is CAISVGDRRTDTQYF. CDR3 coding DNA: TGTGCCATCAGTGTAGGAGACAGACGCACAGATACGCAGTATTTT.

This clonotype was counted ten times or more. DNA for the CDR3: TGCGCCAGCAGCTTTGGGGTTCCAGGGAGAGATGAGCAGTTCTTC. Its protein is CASSFGVPGRDEQFF. The chain employs TRBV5-1 and TRBJ2-1; D possibly uses TRBD1 or TRBD2 (5 bases each). Looked up from germline, CDR1 is SGHRS and CDR2 is YFSETQ. There are 15 residues in the CDR3. V lost 2 bases, J lost 8 bases, and 17 bases lay in between.

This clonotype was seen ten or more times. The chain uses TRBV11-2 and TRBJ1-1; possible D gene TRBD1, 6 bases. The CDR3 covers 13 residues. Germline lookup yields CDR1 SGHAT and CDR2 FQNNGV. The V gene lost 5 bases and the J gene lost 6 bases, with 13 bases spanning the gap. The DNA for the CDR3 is TGTGCCAGCAGCCAAGGGGGTCAGGCTGAAGCTTTCTTT. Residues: CASSQGGQAEAFF.

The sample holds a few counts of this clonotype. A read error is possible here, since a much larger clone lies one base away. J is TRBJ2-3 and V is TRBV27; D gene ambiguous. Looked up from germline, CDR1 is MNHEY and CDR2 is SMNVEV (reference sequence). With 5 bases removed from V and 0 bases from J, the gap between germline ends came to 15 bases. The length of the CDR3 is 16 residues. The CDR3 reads CASSPHCGSSTDTQYF. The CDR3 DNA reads TGTGCCAGCAGTCCGCATTGCGGAAGTAGCACAGATACGCAGTATTTT.

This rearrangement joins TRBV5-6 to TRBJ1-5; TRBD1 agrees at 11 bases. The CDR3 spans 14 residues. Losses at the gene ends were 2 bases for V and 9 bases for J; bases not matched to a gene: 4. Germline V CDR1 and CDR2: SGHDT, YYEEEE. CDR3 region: CASSFGQGAGPQHF. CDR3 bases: TGTGCCAGCAGCTTCGGACAGGGGGCTGGGCCCCAGCATTTT.

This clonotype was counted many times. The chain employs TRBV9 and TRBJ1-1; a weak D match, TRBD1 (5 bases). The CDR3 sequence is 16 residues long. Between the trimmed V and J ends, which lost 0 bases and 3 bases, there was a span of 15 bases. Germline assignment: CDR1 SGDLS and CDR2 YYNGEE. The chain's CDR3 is CASSVAQDDSDTEAFF. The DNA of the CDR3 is TGTGCCAGCAGCGTAGCACAGGATGATTCGGACACTGAAGCTTTCTTT.

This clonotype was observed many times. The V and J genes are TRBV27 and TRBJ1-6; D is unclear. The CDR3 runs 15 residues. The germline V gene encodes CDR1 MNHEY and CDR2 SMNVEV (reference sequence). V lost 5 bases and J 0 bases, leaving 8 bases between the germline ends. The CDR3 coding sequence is TGTGCCAGCAGTGGCAGAAGCTCCTATAATTCACCCCTCCACTTT. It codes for CASSGRSSYNSPLHF.

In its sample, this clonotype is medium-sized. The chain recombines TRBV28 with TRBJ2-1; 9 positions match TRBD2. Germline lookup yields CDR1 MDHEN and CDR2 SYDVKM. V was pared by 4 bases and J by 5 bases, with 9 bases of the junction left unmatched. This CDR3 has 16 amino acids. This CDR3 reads CASSSFSGRENNEQFF. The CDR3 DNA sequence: TGTGCCAGCAGTTCCTTTAGCGGGAGAGAGAACAATGAGCAGTTCTTC.

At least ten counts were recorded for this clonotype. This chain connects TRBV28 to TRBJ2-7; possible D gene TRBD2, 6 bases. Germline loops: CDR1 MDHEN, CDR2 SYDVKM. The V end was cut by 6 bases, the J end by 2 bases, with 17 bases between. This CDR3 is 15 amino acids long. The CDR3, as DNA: TGTGCCAGCAGGGCGGGAAACTTACCACCCTACGAGCAGTACTTC. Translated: CASRAGNLPPYEQYF.

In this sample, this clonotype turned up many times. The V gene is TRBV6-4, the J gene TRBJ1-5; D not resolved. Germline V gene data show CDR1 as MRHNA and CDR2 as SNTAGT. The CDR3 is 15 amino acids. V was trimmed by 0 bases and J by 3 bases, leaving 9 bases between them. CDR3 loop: CASSDSIRANQPQHF. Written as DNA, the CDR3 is TGTGCCAGCAGTGACTCGATAAGGGCCAATCAGCCCCAGCATTTT.

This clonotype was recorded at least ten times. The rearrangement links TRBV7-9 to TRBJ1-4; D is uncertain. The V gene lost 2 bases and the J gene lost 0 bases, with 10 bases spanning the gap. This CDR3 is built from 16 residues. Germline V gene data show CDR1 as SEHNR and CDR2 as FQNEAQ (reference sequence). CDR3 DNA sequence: TGTGCCAGCAGCTTATATACGGTTGCAACTAATGAAAAACTGTTTTTT. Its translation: CASSLYTVATNEKLFF.

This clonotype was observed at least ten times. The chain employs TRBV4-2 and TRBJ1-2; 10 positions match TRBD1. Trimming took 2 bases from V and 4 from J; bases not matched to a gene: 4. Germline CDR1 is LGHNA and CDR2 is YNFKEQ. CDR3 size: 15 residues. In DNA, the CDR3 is TGTGCCAGCAGCCAATGGGACAGGGGTGGCTATGGCTACACCTTC. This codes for CASSQWDRGGYGYTF.

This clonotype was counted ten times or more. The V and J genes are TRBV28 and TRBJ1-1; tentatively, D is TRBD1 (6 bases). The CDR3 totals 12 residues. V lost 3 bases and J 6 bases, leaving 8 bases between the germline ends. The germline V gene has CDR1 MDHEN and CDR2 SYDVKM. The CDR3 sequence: CASSFQGSEAFF. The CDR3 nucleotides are TGTGCCAGCAGTTTTCAGGGGTCTGAAGCTTTCTTT.

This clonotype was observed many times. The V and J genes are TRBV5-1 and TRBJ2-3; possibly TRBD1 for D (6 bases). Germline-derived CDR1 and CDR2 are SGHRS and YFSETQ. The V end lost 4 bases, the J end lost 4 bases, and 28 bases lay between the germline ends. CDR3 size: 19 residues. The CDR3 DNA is TGCGCCAGCAGCCGACGACCTCGACAGGCTCCTGGAATCCCAGATACGCAGTATTTT. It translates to CASSRRPRQAPGIPDTQYF.

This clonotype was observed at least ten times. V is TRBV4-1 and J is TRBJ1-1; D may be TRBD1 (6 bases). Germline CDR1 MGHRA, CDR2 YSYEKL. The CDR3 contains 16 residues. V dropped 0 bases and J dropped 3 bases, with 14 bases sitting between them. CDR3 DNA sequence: TGCGCCAGCAGCCAAGATCAGGGGACCGTTTACACTGAAGCTTTCTTT. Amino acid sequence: CASSQDQGTVYTEAFF.

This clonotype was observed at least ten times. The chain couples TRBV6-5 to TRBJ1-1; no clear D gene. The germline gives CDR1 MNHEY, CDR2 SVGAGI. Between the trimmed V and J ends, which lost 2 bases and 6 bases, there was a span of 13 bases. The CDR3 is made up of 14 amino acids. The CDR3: CASSYGEREAEAFF. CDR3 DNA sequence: TGTGCCAGCAGTTACGGGGAAAGGGAAGCTGAAGCTTTCTTT.

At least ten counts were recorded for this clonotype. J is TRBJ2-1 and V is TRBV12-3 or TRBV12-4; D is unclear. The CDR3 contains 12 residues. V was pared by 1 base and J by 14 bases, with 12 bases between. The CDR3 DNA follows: TGTGCCAGCAGTTTAGGTAGACCCCCGGAGTTCTTC. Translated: CASSLGRPPEFF.

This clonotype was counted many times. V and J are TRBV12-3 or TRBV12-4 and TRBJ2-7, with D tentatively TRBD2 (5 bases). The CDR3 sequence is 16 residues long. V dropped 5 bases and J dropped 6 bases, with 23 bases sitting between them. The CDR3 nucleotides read TGTGCCAGCAGTAAGTCATCGGGGTCCGTCGAACCCGAGCAGTACTTC. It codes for CASSKSSGSVEPEQYF.

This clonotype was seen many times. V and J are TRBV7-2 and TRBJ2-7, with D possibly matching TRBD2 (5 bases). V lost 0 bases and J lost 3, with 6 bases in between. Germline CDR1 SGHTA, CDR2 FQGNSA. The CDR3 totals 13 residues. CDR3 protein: CASSLASVYEQYF. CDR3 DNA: TGTGCCAGCAGCTTAGCTAGCGTCTACGAGCAGTACTTC.

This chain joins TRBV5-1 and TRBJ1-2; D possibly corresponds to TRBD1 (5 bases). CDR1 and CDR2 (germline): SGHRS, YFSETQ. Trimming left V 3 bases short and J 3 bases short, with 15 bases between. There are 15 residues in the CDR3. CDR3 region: CASSSGQVIDYGYTF. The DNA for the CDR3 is TGCGCCAGCAGCTCAGGGCAAGTAATCGACTATGGCTACACCTTC.

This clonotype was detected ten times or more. The CDR3 nucleotides are TGTGCCAGCAGCCCCGTGGGGGGAGATACGCAGTATTTT. It yields the protein CASSPVGGDTQYF. This chain uses TRBV7-9 with TRBJ2-3; D might be TRBD2 (6 bases). V dropped 5 bases and J dropped 5 bases, with 11 bases sitting between them. Germline lookup yields CDR1 SEHNR and CDR2 FQNEAQ (reference sequence). The CDR3 contains 13 residues.

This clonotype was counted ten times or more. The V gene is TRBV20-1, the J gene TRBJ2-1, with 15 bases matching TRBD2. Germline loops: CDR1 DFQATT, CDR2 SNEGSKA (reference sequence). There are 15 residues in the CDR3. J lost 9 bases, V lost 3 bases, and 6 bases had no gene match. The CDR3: CSASFGLAGGGEQFF. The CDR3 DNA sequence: TGCAGTGCTAGTTTCGGACTAGCGGGAGGGGGTGAGCAGTTCTTC.

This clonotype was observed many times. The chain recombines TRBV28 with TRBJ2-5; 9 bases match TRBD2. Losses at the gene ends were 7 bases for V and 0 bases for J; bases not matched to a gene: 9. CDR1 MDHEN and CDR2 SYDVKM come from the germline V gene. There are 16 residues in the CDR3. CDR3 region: CASTLAGEGYQETQYF. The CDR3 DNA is TGTGCCAGCACGTTAGCGGGAGAGGGGTACCAAGAGACCCAGTACTTC.